This T cell receptor beta chain comes out of a study of shared clonotypes between healthy human individuals. Germline lookup yields CDR1 LGHNA and CDR2 YNFKEQ. The CDR3 totals 15 residues. V dropped 4 bases and J dropped 8 bases, with 17 bases sitting between them. Every subset had its genomic DNA shared out evenly among several immunoSEQ plates. TCRdb's copy holds only in-frame clones and misses some; the assay was immunoSEQ multiplex PCR. The table has 1 million to 1.2 million clones, 77% seen once; the top ten hold 0.89%. This chain links TRBV4-2 with TRBJ1-4; D ambiguous. The origin of this receptor is a man between 18 and 29 years old in good health. Some clones in this sample may be carry-over from other donors' samples. Sequenced input: memory CD4+ T cells from PBMCs. Subset specified: CD45RA-negative fraction. In DNA, the CDR3 is TGTGCCAGCAGCCCCCGAGGTGGGGTGGGGGAAAAACTGTTTTTT. This gives the protein CASSPRGGVGEKLFF.